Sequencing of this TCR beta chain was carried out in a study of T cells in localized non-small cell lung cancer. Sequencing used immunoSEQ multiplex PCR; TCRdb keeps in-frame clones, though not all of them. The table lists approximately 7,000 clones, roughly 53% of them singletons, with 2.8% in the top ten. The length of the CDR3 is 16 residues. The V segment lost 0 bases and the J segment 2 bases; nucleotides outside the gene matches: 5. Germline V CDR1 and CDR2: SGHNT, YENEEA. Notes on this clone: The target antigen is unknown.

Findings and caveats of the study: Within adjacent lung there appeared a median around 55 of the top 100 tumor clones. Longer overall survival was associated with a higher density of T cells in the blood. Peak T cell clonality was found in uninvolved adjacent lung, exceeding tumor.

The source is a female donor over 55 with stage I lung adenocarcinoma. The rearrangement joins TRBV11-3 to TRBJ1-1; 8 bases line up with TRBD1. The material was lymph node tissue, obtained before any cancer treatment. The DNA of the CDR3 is TGTGCCAGCAGCTTAGAAGCGGGACAGGTTAACACTGAAGCTTTCTTT. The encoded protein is CASSLEAGQVNTEAFF.